This is a list of T cell receptor beta chains from one sample in a study of monozygotic twins with inflammatory bowel disease. TCRdb reprocessed the 5' RACE reads and stores each CDR3 protein as one record, lacking DNA. Its clone listing holds 85,000 to 110,000 distinct CDR3 sequences. Sample: blood. The receptors stem from a human donor with ulcerative colitis or Crohn's disease, or a healthy co-twin of an affected twin (not recorded which). Each CDR3 is given with its conserved first and last residue. Fields, in order: clone size, V gene, J gene, CDR3 protein. Part of the rows lack a size; the others show once, few, many or a class for expanded clones.

-	TRBV24-1	TRBJ1-5	CATSTGTGGFYSNQPQHF
-	TRBV10-3	TRBJ2-5	CASLGTGEETQYF
-	TRBV3-1	TRBJ2-7	CASSPPSRVAGEQYF
-	TRBV25-1	TRBJ2-1	CASRTGGSYNEQFF
-	TRBV4-2	TRBJ2-1	CASSQDRREQKPYNEQFF
-	TRBV4-3	TRBJ2-7	CASSQMLLYEQYF
-	TRBV25-1	TRBJ2-5	CASTLAPGGETQYF
-	TRBV7-9	TRBJ2-1	CASSTPGLVSEQFF
-	TRBV5-8	TRBJ2-6	CASSLVWVPGANVLTF
-	TRBV12-3/TRBV12-4	TRBJ2-1	CASMRGVVGGASGEQFF
-	TRBV7-2	TRBJ2-7	CASSLAGNTYEQYF
-	TRBV4-3	TRBJ1-5	CASSQDKRVSNQPQHF
-	TRBV2	TRBJ2-1	CASSDGTGLLQFF
-	TRBV7-2	TRBJ2-7	CASSMQTNSYEQYF
-	TRBV18	TRBJ2-3	CASSRPRDTQYF
-	TRBV12-3/TRBV12-4	TRBJ2-7	CASSSGTPYEQYF
-	TRBV6-5	TRBJ2-7	CASSSTGAGSYEQYF
-	TRBV30	TRBJ1-6	CAWDRLRNSPLHF
-	TRBV7-2	TRBJ2-7	CASSRRASGSYEQYF
-	TRBV14	TRBJ2-2	CASSQDWRTANTGELFF
-	TRBV4-2	TRBJ1-5	CASSPRGIGSSNQPQHF
-	TRBV4-3	TRBJ2-7	CASSQGPGVTYEQYF
-	TRBV28	TRBJ2-2	CASSFRVFGELFF
-	TRBV25-1	TRBJ2-5	CASSTMAGVLVTQYF
-	TRBV4-3	TRBJ1-5	CASSQDRYYSNQPQHF
-	TRBV11-2	TRBJ2-7	CASSRTGQTYEQYF
-	TRBV27	TRBJ2-2	CASSHRTTPGTGELFF
-	TRBV11-2	TRBJ2-5	CARGTGIYQETQYF
-	TRBV7-2	TRBJ1-5	CASSLGLRTGDQPQHF
-	TRBV7-3	TRBJ2-7	CASSKGPVNYEQYF
-	TRBV29-1	TRBJ2-1	CSVDTGVEGNEQFF
-	TRBV28	TRBJ1-2	CASMGGGISVYGYTF
-	TRBV25-1	TRBJ2-1	CASSEIDRDENEQFF
-	TRBV11-1	TRBJ2-7	CASSLVARAYEQYF
-	TRBV7-2	TRBJ2-7	CAIRTGSEQYF
-	TRBV10-3	TRBJ1-1	CAISDVPGGTEAFF
-	TRBV20-1	TRBJ1-3	CSAIIDRGNTIYF
-	TRBV11-2	TRBJ2-2	CASSLMNTGELFF
-	TRBV28	TRBJ1-1	CASSLVSEAFF
-	TRBV20-1	TRBJ2-7	CSATKTGEQYF
-	TRBV12-3/TRBV12-4	TRBJ1-5	CASNNRGGNQPQHF
-	TRBV7-8	TRBJ2-1	CASSSLTGTGRNEQFF
-	TRBV20-1	TRBJ2-1	CSARDPFYNEQFF
-	TRBV13	TRBJ2-1	CASSPRDNEQCF
-	TRBV24-1	TRBJ2-3	CATSDPINTDTQYF
-	TRBV6-6	TRBJ2-7	CASSYNQGAYEQYF
-	TRBV20-1	TRBJ2-3	CSAPATGRITDTQYF
-	TRBV18	TRBJ2-7	CASSIGTEQYF
-	TRBV10-3	TRBJ2-7	CAISMSAVSGEQYF
-	TRBV19	TRBJ2-2	CASSRREITGELFF
-	TRBV19	TRBJ2-2	CASSHAGNTGELFF
-	TRBV12-3/TRBV12-4	TRBJ2-6	CASSFSLGAGGANVLTF
-	TRBV20-1	TRBJ2-3	CSASGLAITDTQYF
-	TRBV28	TRBJ2-1	CASSEDRDTYNEQFF
-	TRBV19	TRBJ1-5	CASRKGGTQDQPQHF
-	TRBV7-2	TRBJ2-1	CASSLGREYNEQFF
-	TRBV11-3	TRBJ2-1	CASRLGGWGSSYNEQFF
-	TRBV7-9	TRBJ2-1	CASARNYNEQFF
medium-sized	TRBV11-2	TRBJ2-3	CASSLTGGDDTQYF
-	TRBV4-1	TRBJ1-6	CASSQGTPIGSPLHF